Sequencing of this TCR beta chain was carried out in a study of T cells in Graves' hyperthyroidism and ophthalmopathy. Study as a whole: Peripheral blood specimens were obtained at initial diagnosis, prior to any treatment.

Regarding the study as a whole: Ophthalmopathy could be told apart from stable hyperthyroidism with a 13 V-J model. Most clonotypes that expanded in the thyroid above 0.001 also showed up in blood.

TCR beta CDR3 regions were amplified from RNA transcripts. HTBI primers drove first-round RT-PCR of the TCR CDR3. TCRdb reprocessed the multiplex PCR reads via MiXCR and lists one record per CDR3 protein. The data show more than 500,000 distinct CDR3 sequences, around 15% seen once. Active moderate-to-severe ophthalmopathy, Clinical Activity Score at least 3, NOSPECS at least 4, under 3 months' duration. Trimming removed 5 bases from V and 5 bases from J; junction bases left unmatched: 10. CDR3 length equals 17 residues. This clonotype was detected ten times or more. Its antigen is still unknown. Sequencing was carried out using blood. The receptor was derived from a woman between 40 and 50 years old with Graves' ophthalmopathy. The chain uses TRBV12-3 or TRBV12-4 and TRBJ1-6, with 9 bases identical to TRBD1. In DNA form, the CDR3 reads TGTGCCAGCAGTCTCTGGACAGGGGTTTCGAATAATTCACCCCTCCACTTT. Protein product: CASSLWTGVSNNSPLHF.